These 7 T cell receptor beta chains share one sample of origin, sequenced in a study of cytomegalovirus exposure and HLA in healthy donors. The PCR contained 60 Vbeta and 13 Jbeta primers. Sequencing was performed with immunoSEQ multiplex PCR; in TCRdb, only in-frame clones are kept and a portion is missing. The table lists over 150,000 clones, roughly four fifths of them singletons. The sample taken for sequencing was PBMCs. These receptors originate from a man over 45 in good health and CMV-seropositive.

V gene TRBV15 combines with J gene TRBJ2-1; 7 bases fit TRBD2. The V and J ends lost 0 bases and 7 bases, in that order; junction bases with no gene match: 6. In germline, CDR1 is LNHNV, CDR2 YYDKDF (reference sequence). This CDR3 region has 15 residues. The CDR3, as DNA: TGTGCCACCAGCAGAGACGCGGGAGTGGGGAATGAGCAGTTCTTC. Translating it yields CATSRDAGVGNEQFF.

The CDR3: CAWSRDRAYEQYF. The CDR3 DNA follows: TGTGCCTGGAGTAGGGACAGGGCCTACGAGCAGTACTTC. This sequence joins TRBV30 and TRBJ2-5, with 9 bases identical to TRBD1. With the DNA end fitting TRBJ2-7 better, the J assignment may be wrong. In germline, CDR1 is GTSNPN, CDR2 SVGIG (reference sequence). CDR3 length: 13 amino acids.

The gene calls are TRBV7-6 and TRBJ1-1; 7 bases are a match to TRBD1. The germline gives CDR1 SGHVS, CDR2 FNYEAQ. The CDR3 has 15 amino acids. Trimming cost V 5 bases and J 1 base; bases outside gene matches: 7. For the CDR3, the DNA is TGTGCCAGCAGCACCAACAGGGGTCAGAACACTGAAGCTTTCTTT. This translates into CASSTNRGQNTEAFF.

As DNA, the CDR3 is TGTGCCAGCAGCTTGGGCGCGGGGTTCTCCTACGAGCAGTACTTC. It translates to CASSLGAGFSYEQYF. J is TRBJ2-7 and V is TRBV5-5; weak D call: TRBD2 (6 bases). This CDR3 has 15 amino acids. CDR1 is SGHKS, CDR2 YYEKEE, per germline (reference sequence). The V end was cut by 0 bases, the J end by 0 bases, with 10 bases between. The whole variable domain, filled in from reference TRBV5-5 and TRBJ2-7, reads DAGVTQSPTHLIKTRGQQVTLRCSPISGHKSVSWYQQVLGQGPQFIFQYYEKEERGRGNFPDRFSARQFPNYSSELNVNALLLGDSALYLCASSLGAGFSYEQYFGPGTRLTVT.

This chain's CDR3 is CASSSTGTGANVLTF. Here the CDR3 DNA reads TGTGCCAGCAGCTCAACAGGGACTGGGGCCAACGTCCTGACTTTC. The chain carries TRBV9 and TRBJ2-6; TRBD1 might be the D (6 bases). V lost 4 bases and J lost 2, with 10 bases in between. The CDR3 consists of 15 residues. Germline V gene lookup returns CDR1 SGDLS and CDR2 YYNGEE.

This rearrangement joins TRBV6-5 to TRBJ1-5; D gene ambiguous. Germline V lookup: CDR1 MNHEY, CDR2 SVGAGI. The CDR3 covers 14 residues. The V end was cut by 2 bases, the J end by 4 bases, with 9 bases between. The CDR3 sequence: CASSYMERNQPQHF. CDR3 sequence (DNA): TGTGCCAGCAGTTACATGGAGAGGAATCAGCCCCAGCATTTT.

This chain connects TRBV28 to TRBJ2-5, with no clear D. The germline gives CDR1 MDHEN, CDR2 SYDVKM. This CDR3 comprises 14 residues. V lost 2 bases and J lost 5, with 12 bases in between. CDR3 sequence: CASSLARTRETQYF. CDR3 sequence (DNA): TGTGCCAGCAGTTTAGCACGAACCCGGGAGACCCAGTACTTC.